The 28 T cell receptor beta chains below come from one sample, sequenced in a study of CD8+CD57+ T cells in acquired aplastic anemia. Investigators profiled TCR beta VDJ and CDR3 from genomic DNA template. TCRdb called the reads again in MiXCR, with one record for every CDR3 protein. The table includes around 430,000 distinct CDR3 sequences, around 32% detected once. The sequenced patients had an expansion of CD8+CD57+ cells seen by flow cytometry. Input material: sorted CD4+, CD8+, or CD8+CD57+ T cells (not recorded which) from PBMCs. These receptor sequences come from a human donor with aplastic anemia.

This clonotype occurred many times. J is TRBJ1-2 and V is TRBV20-1, with TRBD1 matching 7 bases. The CDR3 extends over 14 amino acids. Germline values: CDR1 DFQATT, CDR2 SNEGSKA (reference sequence). V lost 2 bases and J lost 6; bases outside the gene matches: 9. Here the CDR3 DNA reads TGCAGTGCTAGAAAAACAGGGGTGGCCGATGGCTACACCTTC. Protein: CSARKTGVADGYTF.

The chain has TRBV18 and TRBJ1-6; the D is unclear. Between the trimmed V and J ends, which lost 2 bases and 5 bases, there was a span of 7 bases. This CDR3 is 14 amino acids long. Germline CDR1 KGHSH, CDR2 LQKENI. CDR3 residues: CASSPTDDNSPLHF. As DNA, the CDR3 is TGTGCCAGCTCACCAACAGACGATAATTCACCCCTCCACTTT.

This clonotype was found many times. J is TRBJ1-2 and V is TRBV24-1; D perhaps matches TRBD1 (5 bases). CDR1 is KGHDR, CDR2 SFDVKD, per germline. V lost 2 bases to trimming and J lost 2 bases, with 11 bases between them. The CDR3 loop spans 15 amino acids. This CDR3 is CATSDSREGNYGYTF. The CDR3 DNA reads as TGTGCCACCAGTGATTCCAGGGAAGGCAACTATGGCTACACCTTC.

This sequence joins TRBV10-3 and TRBJ2-5; the D gene is possibly TRBD1 (6 bases). This CDR3 has 13 residues. Trimming left V 4 bases short and J 7 bases short, with 13 bases between. Germline V gene sequence: CDR1 ENHRY, CDR2 SYGVKD. CDR3 in DNA: TGTGCCATCAGTGGGACAGACTCCTGGACCCAGTACTTC. Translating it yields CAISGTDSWTQYF.

For this clonotype: A much larger clone is a single base away; this may be a read error. J is TRBJ1-1 and V is TRBV7-3; no definite D call. Germline CDR1 and CDR2: SGHTA and FQGTGA. The ends were cut back, 1 base at V and 1 base at J, with 10 bases in the middle. The CDR3 runs to 15 residues. CDR3 sequence: CASSLRVGRNTEAFF. CDR3 sequence (DNA): TGTGCCAGCAGCTTAAGGGTAGGGAGGAACACTGAAGCTTTCTTT.

About this clonotype itself: One end of the junction is discordant with germline, which a read error may explain. V is TRBV10-3 and J is TRBJ2-2; weak D call: TRBD2 (6 bases). The CDR3 length is 15 residues. CDR1 is ENHRY and CDR2 is SYGVKD in the germline V gene. For the CDR3, the DNA is TGTGCCATCAGTGAAAGGTCTAGCGAGGCCGGGGAGCCGTTTTTT. As protein: CAISERSSEAGEPFF.

This clonotype was seen once. This chain joins TRBV19 and TRBJ1-2; D is uncertain. Trimming took 5 bases from V and 12 from J, leaving 13 bases between them. The CDR3 contains 11 residues. Germline assignment: CDR1 LNHDA and CDR2 SQIVND (reference sequence). In DNA form, the CDR3 reads TGTGCCAGTAGTCAAGGCTCTGGAAACACCTTC. It translates to CASSQGSGNTF.

The rearrangement joins TRBV30 to TRBJ1-2; D ambiguous. The CDR3 is made up of 10 amino acids. CDR1 and CDR2 from the germline V gene are GTSNPN and SVGIG (reference sequence). Trimming took off 0 bases at V and 12 bases at J, with 8 bases between the two ends. CDR3 sequence: CAWSVLTDTF. The CDR3 coding sequence is TGTGCCTGGAGTGTACTTACAGACACCTTC.

J is TRBJ2-7 and V is TRBV10-3; 11 nucleotides line up with TRBD2. The CDR3 has 15 residues. Trimming cost V 4 bases and J 1 base; bases outside gene matches: 3. Germline CDR1 reads ENHRY; CDR2 reads SYGVKD. This CDR3 is CAISATSGESYEQYF. The CDR3 DNA reads TGTGCCATCAGTGCGACTAGCGGGGAGTCCTACGAGCAGTACTTC.

The gene calls are TRBV20-1 and TRBJ2-7; D possibly matches TRBD1 or TRBD2 (6 bases each). The V end was cut by 3 bases, the J end by 0 bases, with 18 bases between. The CDR3 contains 16 residues. The germline gives CDR1 DFQATT, CDR2 SNEGSKA (reference sequence). The DNA for the CDR3 is TGCAGTGCTAGGACCCCTCGGGGGCAGGGCTCCTACGAGCAGTACTTC. Protein product: CSARTPRGQGSYEQYF.

This clonotype has more than one count but fewer than ten. This chain uses TRBV24-1 with TRBJ2-1; the D gene could be TRBD1 or TRBD2 (5 bases each). The germline gives CDR1 KGHDR, CDR2 SFDVKD. This CDR3 spans 16 amino acids. Trimming removed 1 base from V and 5 bases from J, with 14 bases in between. CDR3 in amino acids: CATSDFPPGPNNEQFF. The CDR3 DNA sequence: TGTGCCACCAGTGATTTTCCTCCGGGGCCAAACAATGAGCAGTTCTTC.

This sequence joins TRBV20-1 and TRBJ2-1; a weak D match, TRBD2 (6 bases). CDR3 length: 16 amino acids. The V gene's germline CDR1 is DFQATT and CDR2 SNEGSKA (reference sequence). Trimming stripped 1 base from V and 2 bases from J, with 15 bases between. CDR3 bases: TGCAGTGCTAGAGCAGGTTCGGGCGGGACCTACAATGAGCAGTTCTTC. Translation gives CSARAGSGGTYNEQFF.

In DNA, the CDR3 is TGCAGCGTTGCAGGGACTAGCGGGACCTACGAGCAGTACTTC. Its protein product is CSVAGTSGTYEQYF. The genes are TRBV29-1 and TRBJ2-7; 13 nucleotides align to TRBD2. The CDR3 is 14 amino acids. The junction had 2 bases not matched to a gene; V was cut back by 4 bases and J by 2 bases. Germline CDR1 SQVTM, CDR2 ANQGSEA.

This clonotype showed up many times. The gene calls are TRBV9 and TRBJ1-1; 7 bases agree with TRBD1. The V segment lost 3 bases and the J segment 0 bases; nucleotides outside the gene matches: 5. Germline loops: CDR1 SGDLS, CDR2 YYNGEE. The CDR3 is 15 residues long. CDR3 DNA sequence: TGTGCCAGCAGCGGGGACAGCAGCATGAACACTGAAGCTTTCTTT. Translating it yields CASSGDSSMNTEAFF.

This chain connects TRBV18 to TRBJ2-7; TRBD2 matches 8 bases. With 3 bases clipped from V and 5 bases from J, the junction kept 9 bases outside the gene matches. This CDR3 region has 15 residues. In germline, CDR1 is KGHSH, CDR2 LQKENI. The CDR3 DNA reads TGTGCCAGCTCACCGGCACCAGCGGGAGATGACGAGCAGTACTTC. Protein product: CASSPAPAGDDEQYF.

On this clonotype: The germline gene is not matched at one end of the junction; a read error may be the cause. The V call is TRBV5-6, the J call TRBJ1-1; D possibly corresponds to TRBD1 (5 bases). Germline V gene lookup returns CDR1 SGHDT and CDR2 YYEEEE. There are 14 residues in the CDR3. CDR3 protein: CASSPQVRNTEASF. The CDR3 coding sequence is TGTGCCAGCAGTCCACAGGTGCGGAACACTGAAGCTTCCTTT.

This clonotype came up many times. V is TRBV15 and J is TRBJ1-1; D perhaps matches TRBD1 (5 bases). The germline gives CDR1 LNHNV, CDR2 YYDKDF (reference sequence). The V end was cut by 0 bases, the J end by 5 bases, with 10 bases between. The CDR3 loop spans 14 amino acids. The CDR3 nucleotides read TGTGCCACCAGCAGAGATTCGAGGGGAACTGAAGCTTTCTTT. It specifies CATSRDSRGTEAFF.

Note on this clonotype: A read error may account for a junction end that differs from germline. The chain carries TRBV4-1 and TRBJ2-1; 12 nucleotides line up with TRBD2. The V gene's germline CDR1 is MGHRA and CDR2 YSYEKL. The CDR3 length is 18 residues. The CDR3 sequence: CASSQILAGGGVGSEQFF. In nucleotides, the CDR3 is TGCGCCAGCAGCCAAATACTAGCGGGGGGCGGGGTAGGAAGTGAGCAATTCTTC.

The J gene is TRBJ2-5, the V gene TRBV18; 7 positions agree with TRBD1. Per germline, CDR1 KGHSH and CDR2 LQKENI. CDR3 length: 15 amino acids. With V trimmed by 1 base and J by 0 bases, 2 bases remained unmatched. CDR3 amino acids: CASSPRGQYQETQYF. The CDR3 DNA is TGTGCCAGCTCACCACGGGGACAGTACCAAGAGACCCAGTACTTC.

This clonotype appeared many times. V is TRBV7-9 and J is TRBJ1-2; 7 positions agree with TRBD1. This CDR3 is built from 15 residues. V lost 1 base and J lost 5; bases outside the gene matches: 7. Looked up from germline, CDR1 is SEHNR and CDR2 is FQNEAQ (reference sequence). CDR3 protein: CASSLGKGAKYGYTF. The CDR3 DNA reads as TGTGCCAGCAGCTTAGGAAAGGGGGCCAAATATGGCTACACCTTC.

The chain has TRBV11-1 and TRBJ2-3; 11 bases agree with TRBD2. The V gene end was trimmed by 5 bases and the J gene end by 4 bases; junction bases not matched to a gene: 14. The CDR3 has 18 amino acids. Germline CDR1 SGHAT, CDR2 FQDESV (reference sequence). The chain's CDR3 is CASSQSHLSGGAPDTQYF. The CDR3 DNA reads TGTGCCAGCAGCCAGTCCCACCTTAGCGGGGGGGCTCCAGATACGCAGTATTTT.

This clonotype was detected ten times or more. The V gene is TRBV5-1, the J gene TRBJ2-7; tentative D call: TRBD1 (5 bases). Per germline, CDR1 SGHRS and CDR2 YFSETQ. The CDR3 extends over 14 amino acids. The germline V and J ends were trimmed by 3 bases and 2 bases, with 12 bases remaining between them. The CDR3 region is CASSSPDNTYEQYF. In nucleotides, the CDR3 is TGCGCCAGCAGCTCCCCGGACAACACCTACGAGCAGTACTTC.

The sample holds a few counts of this clonotype. The chain carries TRBV7-3 and TRBJ1-2, with 8 bases lining up with TRBD1. This CDR3 spans 15 amino acids. The V and J ends lost 1 base and 4 bases, in that order; junction bases with no gene match: 5. Germline assignment: CDR1 SGHTA and CDR2 FQGTGA. CDR3 in DNA: TGTGCCAGCAGCTTAATGGGGCAGGGGGCCTATGGCTACACCTTC. It is translated as CASSLMGQGAYGYTF.

Comments on this clonotype: One base away lies a much larger clone, so this may be a sequencing read error. V is TRBV2 and J is TRBJ1-1, with D perhaps TRBD1 (6 bases). There are 14 residues in the CDR3. Germline V gene sequence: CDR1 SNHLY, CDR2 FYNNEI. In nucleotides, the CDR3 is TGTGCACGGGGCAGGGGTTCTCAGAACACTGAAGCTTTCTTT. It is translated as CARGRGSQNTEAFF.

V gene TRBV5-1 combines with J gene TRBJ1-2, with D maybe TRBD1 (5 bases). The germline V gene has CDR1 SGHRS and CDR2 YFSETQ. Trimming shortened V by 4 bases and J by 0 bases, and 13 bases separated the two germline ends. The CDR3 spans 15 residues. CDR3 loop: CASSQGPGSNYGYTF. DNA for the CDR3: TGCGCCAGCAGCCAGGGACCGGGCTCTAACTATGGCTACACCTTC.

This clonotype was detected ten times or more. The rearrangement links TRBV20-1 to TRBJ2-7; tentatively, D is TRBD1 (5 bases). CDR3 size: 13 residues. Between the trimmed V and J ends, which lost 5 bases and 1 base, there was a span of 12 bases. CDR1 is DFQATT and CDR2 is SNEGSKA in the germline V gene (reference sequence). DNA for the CDR3: TGCAGTGCTCGAAACGACAGTTCCTACGAGCAGTACTTC. Encoded protein: CSARNDSSYEQYF.

Many counts were recorded for this clonotype. The V and J genes are TRBV25-1 and TRBJ2-5; D not resolved. Germline lookup yields CDR1 MGHDK and CDR2 SYGVNS. The CDR3 is 16 residues long. The ends were cut back, 6 bases at V and 2 bases at J, with 19 bases in the middle. Here the CDR3 DNA reads TGTGCCAGCAGCCAGATTGGGTCCGCCACGCAAGAGACCCAGTACTTC. Its translation: CASSQIGSATQETQYF. Based on the CDR3 plus reference TRBV25-1 and TRBJ2-5, the full variable domain is EADIYQTPRYLVIGTGKKITLECSQTMGHDKMYWYQQDPGMELHLIHYSYGVNSTEKGDLSSESTVSRIRTEHFPLTLESARPSHTSQYLCASSQIGSATQETQYFGPGTRLLVL.

The chain is built from TRBV2 and TRBJ1-3, with unresolved D. Per germline, CDR1 SNHLY and CDR2 FYNNEI. The CDR3 loop spans 14 amino acids. V dropped 3 bases and J dropped 4 bases, with 10 bases sitting between them. The CDR3 loop is CASSEDGFGNTIYF. The CDR3 nucleotides are TGTGCCAGCAGTGAGGACGGGTTCGGAAACACCATATATTTT.